The clone carrying this T cell receptor beta chain is medium-sized (0.01 to 0.1%) by share. Peripheral blood genomic DNA, not sorted cells or RNA, was the template. TRB rearrangements spanning V, D and J were amplified using mixed TRB-A/B primers. One entry per CDR3 protein results from TCRdb running MiXCR on the multiplex PCR reads. The table has 15,000 to 20,000 distinct CDR3 sequences, approximately 40% seen once; the top ten hold 15% to 20%. This CDR3 has 15 amino acids. Germline V gives CDR1 MNHEY, CDR2 SMNVEV (reference sequence). V lost 6 bases and J 2 bases, leaving 11 bases between the germline ends. The record originates from a study of T cell repertoires in aging, cancer and after chemotherapy. Study information: Pre- and post-chemotherapy samples were paired from glioblastoma patients treated with temozolomide-based therapy.

The genes are TRBV27 and TRBJ2-6; a weak D match, TRBD2 (5 bases). The TCR comes from a human donor with a solid tumor. Sequencing input: blood. The CDR3 DNA reads TGTGCCAGCAGCCCATGGGGAGCTGGGGCCAACGTCCTGACTTTC. Protein product: CASSPWGAGANVLTF.